Each of the 2 T cell receptor beta chains below was sequenced from the same sample in a study of cytomegalovirus exposure and HLA in healthy donors. This table comes from immunoSEQ multiplex PCR, and its TCRdb copy is limited to in-frame clones, with some not included. The sample lists 150,000 to 200,000 clones; about 81% were seen once. Sequencing used PBMCs. These receptors originate from a woman in her 30s in good health and CMV-seronegative.

The rearrangement uses TRBV5-1 and TRBJ1-1; TRBD1 agrees at 9 bases. CDR1 is SGHRS and CDR2 is YFSETQ in the germline V gene. With 4 bases clipped from V and 8 bases from J, the junction kept 3 bases outside the gene matches. The CDR3 is made up of 12 amino acids. The CDR3 is CASSVGQGEAFF. CDR3 nucleotide sequence: TGCGCCAGCAGCGTGGGACAGGGAGAAGCTTTCTTT. Combining the CDR3 with reference TRBV5-1 and TRBJ1-1 gives the whole variable domain KAGVTQTPRYLIKTRGQQVTLSCSPISGHRSVSWYQQTPGQGLQFLFEYFSETQRNKGNFPGRFSGRQFSNSRSEMNVSTLELGDSALYLCASSVGQGEAFFGQGTRLTVV.

The J gene is TRBJ1-2, the V gene TRBV29-1, with D hard to call. The CDR3 covers 14 residues. Germline V CDR1 and CDR2: SQVTM, ANQGSEA. V lost 2 bases, J lost 6 bases, and 16 bases lay in between. CDR3 sequence (DNA): TGCAGCGTTGAAACGTACCCCGCTTACAATGGCTACACCTTC. This translates into CSVETYPAYNGYTF.